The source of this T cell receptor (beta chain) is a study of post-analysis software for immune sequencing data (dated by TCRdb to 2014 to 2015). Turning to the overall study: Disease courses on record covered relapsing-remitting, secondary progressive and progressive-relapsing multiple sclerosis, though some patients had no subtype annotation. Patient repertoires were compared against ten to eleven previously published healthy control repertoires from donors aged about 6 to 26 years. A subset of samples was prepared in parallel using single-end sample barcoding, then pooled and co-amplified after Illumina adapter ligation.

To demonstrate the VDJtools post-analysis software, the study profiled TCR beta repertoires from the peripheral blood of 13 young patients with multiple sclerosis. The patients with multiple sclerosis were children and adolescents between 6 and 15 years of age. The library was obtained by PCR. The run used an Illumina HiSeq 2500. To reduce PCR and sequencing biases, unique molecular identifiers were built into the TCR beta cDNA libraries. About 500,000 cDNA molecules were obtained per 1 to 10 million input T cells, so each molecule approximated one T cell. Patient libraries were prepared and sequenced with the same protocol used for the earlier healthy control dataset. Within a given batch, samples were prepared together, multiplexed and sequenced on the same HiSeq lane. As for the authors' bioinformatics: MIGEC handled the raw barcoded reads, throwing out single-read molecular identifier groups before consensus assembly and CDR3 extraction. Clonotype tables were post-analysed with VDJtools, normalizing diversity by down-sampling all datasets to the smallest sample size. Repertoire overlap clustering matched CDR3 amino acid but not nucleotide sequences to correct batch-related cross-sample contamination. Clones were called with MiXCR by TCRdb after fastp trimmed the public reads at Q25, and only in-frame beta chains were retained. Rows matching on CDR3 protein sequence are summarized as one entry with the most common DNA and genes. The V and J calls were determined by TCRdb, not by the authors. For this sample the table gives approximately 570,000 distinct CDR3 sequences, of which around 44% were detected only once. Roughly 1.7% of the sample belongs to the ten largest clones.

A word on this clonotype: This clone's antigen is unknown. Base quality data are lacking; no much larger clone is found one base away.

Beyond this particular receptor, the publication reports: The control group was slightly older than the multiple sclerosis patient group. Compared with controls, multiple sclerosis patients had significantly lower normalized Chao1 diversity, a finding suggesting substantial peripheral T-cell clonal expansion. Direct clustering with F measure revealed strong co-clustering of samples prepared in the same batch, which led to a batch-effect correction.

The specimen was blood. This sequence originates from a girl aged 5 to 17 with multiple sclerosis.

The DNA reads TGTGCCAGCAGCGGGACTAGCGGGGGCCCCCGGGAGACCCAGTACTTC. It is translated as CASSGTSGGPRETQYF. The chain employs TRBV7-2 and TRBJ2-5; a stretch of 14 junction bases matches TRBD2. The CDR3 sequence holds 16 residues, the cysteine and phenylalanine included. The retained sequence is limited to the CDR3, 48 bases, with the frame set at the first base. Compared with germline, V lacks 5 bases and J lacks 5 bases; bases without a gene match: 7. For CDR1 and CDR2, the germline V gene lists SGHTA and FQGNSA.